This is a list of T cell receptor beta chains from one sample in a study of shared clonotypes between healthy human individuals. Sequencing used immunoSEQ multiplex PCR; TCRdb keeps in-frame clones, though not all of them. This sample has about 690,000 clones, with less than 95% found just once. The specimen was memory CD8+ T cells from PBMCs. The receptor source for this set is a man between 18 and 29 years old in good health. Some clones in this sample may be carry-over from other donors' samples. The CDR3 runs from the conserved cysteine through the conserved F or W. Fields, in order: J gene, clone size, D gene, V gene, CDR3 protein, CDR3 DNA. The D gene is left open where the match is weak. Clone size is shown for a subset of rows, as once, few, many or a class of expanded clone.

J: TRBJ2-3; size: .; D: .; V: TRBV19; CDR3: CASSHRGTTDTQYF; DNA: TGTGCCAGTAGTCACCGGGGGACCACAGATACGCAGTATTTT
J: TRBJ1-1; size: .; D: .; V: TRBV19; CDR3: CASIGLDRSPNTEAFF; DNA: TGTGCCAGTATTGGATTAGACAGATCCCCGAACACTGAAGCTTTCTTT
J: TRBJ2-5; size: .; D: TRBD2; V: TRBV7-9; CDR3: CASSPIAGGETQYF; DNA: TGTGCCAGCAGCCCTATTGCGGGAGGGGAGACCCAGTACTTC
J: TRBJ2-1; size: once; D: .; V: TRBV7-2; CDR3: CASSLWRVGEQFF; DNA: TGTGCCAGCAGCTTATGGAGGGTGGGTGAGCAGTTCTTC
J: TRBJ2-2; size: .; D: .; V: TRBV6-1; CDR3: CASSGGTSPLAGELFF; DNA: TGTGCCAGCAGTGGGGGTACTAGCCCCCTGGCCGGGGAGCTGTTTTTT
J: TRBJ2-7; size: .; D: TRBD2; V: TRBV19; CDR3: CASSTSGSSYEQYF; DNA: TGTGCCAGTAGTACTAGCGGGAGCTCCTACGAGCAGTACTTC
J: TRBJ2-1; size: .; D: TRBD2; V: TRBV7-9; CDR3: CASTGRGEQFF; DNA: TGTGCCAGCACGGGGCGGGGGGAGCAGTTCTTC
J: TRBJ1-4; size: .; D: .; V: TRBV5-8; CDR3: CASSGTRFATNEKLFF; DNA: TGTGCCAGCAGCGGAACTAGGTTTGCAACTAATGAAAAACTGTTTTTT
J: TRBJ1-4; size: .; D: .; V: TRBV28; CDR3: CASRRQAPNEKLFF; DNA: TGTGCCAGCAGGAGACAGGCCCCAAATGAAAAACTGTTTTTT
J: TRBJ2-1; size: .; D: TRBD2; V: TRBV5-1; CDR3: CASSAWTSGFSYNEQFF; DNA: TGCGCCAGCAGCGCCTGGACTAGCGGGTTCTCCTACAATGAGCAGTTCTTC
J: TRBJ2-2; size: .; D: .; V: TRBV29-1; CDR3: CSVNPGTGELFF; DNA: TGCAGCGTTAATCCAGGGACCGGGGAGCTGTTTTTT
J: TRBJ2-5; size: once; D: .; V: TRBV7-8; CDR3: CASSPSGVETQYF; DNA: TGTGCCAGCTCGCCCTCGGGGGTTGAGACCCAGTACTTC
J: TRBJ2-3; size: .; D: TRBD2; V: TRBV14; CDR3: CASSLAGGPIPDTQYF; DNA: TGTGCCAGCAGCCTAGCGGGAGGGCCGATTCCAGATACGCAGTATTTT
J: TRBJ2-3; size: .; D: TRBD2; V: TRBV6-1; CDR3: CASSELAGSTDTQYF; DNA: TGTGCCAGCAGTGAACTAGCGGGTAGCACAGATACGCAGTATTTT
J: TRBJ1-2; size: .; D: .; V: TRBV7-9; CDR3: CASSPGAFPEGYTF; DNA: TGTGCCAGCAGCCCCGGGGCGTTTCCGGAGGGCTACACCTTC
J: TRBJ1-2; size: .; D: .; V: TRBV5-6; CDR3: CASSARGLGAYGYTF; DNA: TGTGCCAGCAGCGCCCGGGGGCTCGGGGCCTATGGCTACACCTTC
J: TRBJ2-2; size: .; D: TRBD2; V: TRBV9; CDR3: CASAGRAEGELFF; DNA: TGTGCCAGCGCCGGGAGGGCCGAGGGGGAGCTGTTTTTT
J: TRBJ1-2; size: .; D: .; V: TRBV4-3; CDR3: CASSQAAGESRNYGYTF; DNA: TGCGCCAGCAGCCAAGCAGCGGGGGAGAGTCGTAACTATGGCTACACCTTC
J: TRBJ2-7; size: .; D: TRBD1; V: TRBV7-2; CDR3: CASSLWGQGVNEQYF; DNA: TGTGCCAGCAGCCTTTGGGGACAGGGGGTCAACGAGCAGTACTTC
J: TRBJ2-7; size: .; D: .; V: TRBV9; CDR3: CASSVAGPSSYEQYF; DNA: TGTGCCAGCAGCGTCGCGGGTCCGAGCTCCTACGAGCAGTACTTC
J: TRBJ1-1; size: once; D: .; V: TRBV29-1; CDR3: CSDITGTKSPEAFF; DNA: TGCAGCGATATAACCGGGACAAAGTCCCCTGAAGCTTTCTTT
J: TRBJ2-2; size: .; D: .; V: TRBV27; CDR3: CASSPIWGGLTGELFF; DNA: TGTGCCAGCAGCCCGATCTGGGGGGGCCTCACCGGGGAGCTGTTTTTT
J: TRBJ2-7; size: .; D: .; V: TRBV27; CDR3: CASRQALNEQYF; DNA: TGTGCCAGCAGACAGGCACTGAACGAGCAGTACTTC
J: TRBJ1-3; size: .; D: .; V: TRBV4-3; CDR3: CASSQDYHSTLVGGNTIYF; DNA: TGCGCCAGCAGCCAAGATTACCACAGCACCCTAGTGGGTGGAAACACCATATATTTT
J: TRBJ2-1; size: .; D: TRBD2; V: TRBV28; CDR3: CASSLGLAGNEQFF; DNA: TGTGCCAGCAGTTTAGGACTAGCGGGAAATGAGCAGTTCTTC
J: TRBJ2-3; size: .; D: .; V: TRBV7-9; CDR3: CASTTDTQYF; DNA: TGTGCCAGCACGACAGATACGCAGTATTTT
J: TRBJ2-3; size: .; D: TRBD2; V: TRBV11-2; CDR3: CASSLFGGRWEPSTDTQYF; DNA: TGTGCCAGCAGCTTATTTGGCGGGAGGTGGGAGCCTAGCACAGATACGCAGTATTTT
J: TRBJ2-7; size: .; D: TRBD1; V: TRBV7-9; CDR3: CASSSGQRRFYEQYF; DNA: TGTGCCAGCAGCTCGGGACAGAGAAGATTTTACGAGCAGTACTTC
J: TRBJ1-5; size: .; D: TRBD1; V: TRBV19; CDR3: CASSFRQGAPNQPQHF; DNA: TGTGCCAGTAGTTTCCGACAGGGGGCCCCGAATCAGCCCCAGCATTTT
J: TRBJ1-1; size: .; D: .; V: TRBV25-1; CDR3: CASSDLLRNTEAFF; DNA: TGTGCCAGCAGTGACCTGTTAAGAAACACTGAAGCTTTCTTT
J: TRBJ2-5; size: .; D: TRBD2; V: TRBV29-1; CDR3: CSVEGTLAGEWETQYF; DNA: TGCAGCGTTGAAGGGACCCTAGCGGGAGAATGGGAGACCCAGTACTTC
J: TRBJ2-1; size: .; D: TRBD1; V: TRBV7-8; CDR3: CASSLAGTGGAEQFF; DNA: TGTGCCAGCAGCTTAGCTGGGACAGGCGGTGCTGAGCAGTTCTTC
J: TRBJ2-2; size: .; D: .; V: TRBV21-1; CDR3: CASRPSSSGHLRTGELFF; DNA: TGTGCCAGCAGACCATCTTCCTCCGGGCACCTGAGGACCGGGGAGCTGTTTTTT
J: TRBJ2-3; size: .; D: TRBD2; V: TRBV19; CDR3: CASSLRAGLGPDTQYF; DNA: TGTGCCAGTAGTCTCCGAGCGGGACTTGGTCCAGATACGCAGTATTTT
J: TRBJ2-7; size: .; D: .; V: TRBV27; CDR3: CASSFSGRPSYEQYF; DNA: TGTGCCAGCAGTTTTTCAGGGCGCCCCTCCTACGAGCAGTACTTC
J: TRBJ2-7; size: .; D: .; V: TRBV6-5; CDR3: CASSYSSGDDSYEQYF; DNA: TGTGCCAGCAGTTACTCATCCGGGGACGACTCCTACGAGCAGTACTTC
J: TRBJ2-7; size: .; D: .; V: TRBV6-5; CDR3: CASSPHYEQYF; DNA: TGTGCCAGCAGTCCCCACTACGAGCAGTACTTC
J: TRBJ1-3; size: .; D: .; V: TRBV6-5; CDR3: CASSPGARSRNTIYF; DNA: TGTGCCAGCAGCCCGGGGGCACGCTCTAGAAACACCATATATTTT
J: TRBJ1-5; size: .; D: .; V: TRBV28; CDR3: CASSPTINQPQHF; DNA: TGTGCCAGCAGTCCCACCATTAATCAGCCCCAGCATTTT
J: TRBJ1-1; size: once; D: TRBD1; V: TRBV29-1; CDR3: CSVGDRDHMNTEAFF; DNA: TGCAGCGTTGGGGACAGGGATCATATGAACACTGAAGCTTTCTTT
J: TRBJ2-7; size: .; D: TRBD1; V: TRBV19; CDR3: CASSIDRQGAYEQYF; DNA: TGTGCCAGTAGTATAGATCGACAGGGTGCCTACGAGCAGTACTTC
J: TRBJ1-1; size: .; D: .; V: TRBV27; CDR3: CASSLSENSVLEAFF; DNA: TGTGCCAGCAGTTTATCGGAGAATAGTGTGCTAGAGGCTTTCTTT
J: TRBJ2-7; size: .; D: .; V: TRBV4-1; CDR3: CASSRAPGVKNEQYF; DNA: TGCGCCAGCAGCCGCGCCCCGGGGGTTAAAAACGAGCAGTACTTC
J: TRBJ2-1; size: .; D: TRBD2; V: TRBV7-9; CDR3: CASSPRTSGTYNEQFF; DNA: TGTGCCAGCAGCCCCCGGACTAGCGGGACCTACAATGAGCAGTTCTTC
J: TRBJ1-4; size: once; D: .; V: TRBV28; CDR3: CASSLEFGQWGPHEKLFF; DNA: TGTGCCAGCAGTTTGGAGTTTGGGCAGTGGGGTCCGCATGAAAAACTGTTTTTT
J: TRBJ2-7; size: .; D: TRBD2; V: TRBV5-1; CDR3: CASSFLAGPSYEQYF; DNA: TGCGCCAGCAGCTTCCTAGCGGGCCCGTCCTACGAGCAGTACTTC
J: TRBJ1-3; size: .; D: .; V: TRBV29-1; CDR3: CSAGSGNTIYF; DNA: TGCAGCGCCGGCTCTGGAAACACCATATATTTT
J: TRBJ2-1; size: once; D: TRBD2; V: TRBV5-8; CDR3: CASGLRRLAGVGNEQFF; DNA: TGTGCCAGCGGACTACGTCGACTAGCGGGAGTCGGAAATGAGCAGTTCTTC
J: TRBJ2-7; size: few; D: TRBD2; V: TRBV7-8; CDR3: CASGAGTYEQYF; DNA: TGTGCCAGTGGAGCGGGAACCTACGAGCAGTACTTC
J: TRBJ2-1; size: .; D: .; V: TRBV6-6; CDR3: CASSANEAYNEQFF; DNA: TGTGCCAGTAGCGCCAACGAAGCCTACAATGAGCAGTTCTTC